This T cell receptor (beta chain) was obtained from a study of T-cell reconstitution after alpha-beta-depleted transplantation in children. For TCRbeta, the library was prepared with unique molecular identifiers. One entry per CDR3 protein, called by TCRdb with MiXCR from the PCR reads. The table shows 610,000 or so distinct CDR3 sequences, with 27% occurring only once. This clonotype turned up a few times. Germline CDR1 MGHDK, CDR2 SYGVNS. CDR3 length: 15 residues. V was cut by 1 base and J by 0 bases, with 7 bases left in between. The chain combines TRBV25-1 with TRBJ1-3, with unresolved D. The sequence came from a boy under two years old with Wiskott-Aldrich syndrome, due to receive a stem cell transplant. Specimen: PBMCs, collected before TCRalphabeta/CD19-depleted stem cell transplant. The CDR3 sequence: CASSESVFSGNTIYF. As DNA, the CDR3 is TGTGCCAGCAGTGAATCCGTTTTCTCTGGAAACACCATATATTTT.